This entry features one T cell receptor (beta chain) sequence. In the same sample, other DNA sequences code for this CDR3. The sample belongs to a study of shared clonotypes between healthy human individuals. In the study overall: With ages of 18 to 49, the donors were two women and three men.

CDR1 is SGHKS and CDR2 is YYEKEE in the germline V gene (reference sequence). The V end lost 0 bases, the J end lost 5 bases, and 11 bases lay between the germline ends. The CDR3 length is 14 residues. The sorted-subset replicate PCRs were given around 200 ng DNA, which is tens of thousands of T cell genomes. Repertoires were generated with immunoSEQ multiplex PCR, while TCRdb's copy carries only in-frame clones and drops some. Among about 2.4 million clones listed, approximately 93% were seen once. The chain combines TRBV5-5 with TRBJ2-5; possibly TRBD2 for D (5 bases). The clonotype originates from a man in his late teens or twenties in good health. Some clones in this sample may be carry-over from other donors' samples. Sample: naive CD4+ T cells from PBMCs. Specified subset: CD45RA+ positively selected. In nucleotides, the CDR3 is TGTGCCAGCAGCTTGGGGCTGGGAGCGGAGACCCAGTACTTC. Protein sequence: CASSLGLGAETQYF.